These 2 T cell receptor beta chains share one sample of origin, sequenced in a study of T cells in Graves' hyperthyroidism and ophthalmopathy. RNA transcripts served as the template for amplifying TCR beta CDR3 regions. An initial round of RT-PCR targeting the TCR CDR3 relied on the HTBI primer set. TCRdb reanalysed the multiplex PCR reads using MiXCR and keeps one entry per CDR3 protein. This table has under 550,000 distinct CDR3 sequences, roughly 13% appearing once. Sample: blood. The receptors originated from a woman aged 18 to 35 with Graves' hyperthyroidism.

A note on this clonotype: One end of the junction does not line up with germline, which may come from a read error. This chain links TRBV7-2 with TRBJ2-5; no reliable D call. Germline CDR1 is SGHTA and CDR2 is FQGNSA. The CDR3 loop spans 13 amino acids. The CDR3 sequence is CASSLSNQETQYF. In DNA form, the CDR3 reads TGTGCCAGCAGCTTAAGCAACCAGGAGACCCAGTACTTC.

This clonotype was seen repeatedly, ten times or more. This chain joins TRBV2 and TRBJ2-1; 9 bases are a match to TRBD2. The CDR3 contains 15 residues. Germline-derived CDR1 and CDR2 are SNHLY and FYNNEI. V lost 4 bases to trimming and J lost 4 bases; unmatched junction nucleotides: 5. CDR3 amino acids: CASSGASGIYNEQFF. CDR3 DNA sequence: TGTGCCAGCAGTGGGGCTAGCGGGATTTACAATGAGCAGTTCTTC.